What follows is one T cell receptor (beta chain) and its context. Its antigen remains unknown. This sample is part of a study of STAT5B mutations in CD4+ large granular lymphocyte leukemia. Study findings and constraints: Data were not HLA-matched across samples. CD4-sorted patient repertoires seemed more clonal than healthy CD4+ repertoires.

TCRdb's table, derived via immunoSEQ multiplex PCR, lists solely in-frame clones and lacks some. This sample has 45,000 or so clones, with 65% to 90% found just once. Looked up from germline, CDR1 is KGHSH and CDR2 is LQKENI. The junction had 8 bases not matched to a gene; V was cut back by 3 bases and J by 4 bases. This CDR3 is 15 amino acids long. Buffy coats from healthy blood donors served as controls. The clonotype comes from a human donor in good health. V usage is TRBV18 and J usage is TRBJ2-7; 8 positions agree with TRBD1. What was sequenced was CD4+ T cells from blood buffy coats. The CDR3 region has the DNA TGTGCCAGCTCACCCTCGGGACAGGACAATTACGAGCAGTACTTC. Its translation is CASSPSGQDNYEQYF.